Below, 21 T cell receptor beta chains from the same sample are listed, as sequenced in a study of PD-1 blockade in classical Hodgkin lymphoma. The assay was immunoSEQ multiplex PCR, and TCRdb's table has in-frame clones only and misses some. The profile shows around 12,000 clones, about 90% of them singletons. Noted time point: cycle 4 day 1 (C4D1), after less than seven weeks of nivolumab. Brentuximab vedotin exposure varied, and every patient relapsed after autologous stem cell transplantation. Purification of CD4+ T cells from thawed PBMCs was performed via magnetic negative selection. The sequencing used CD4+ T cells from blood, collected before the fourth cycle of nivolumab. Receptors were obtained from a human donor with classical Hodgkin lymphoma.

The rearrangement uses TRBV7-3 and TRBJ2-2; D is unresolved. Germline values: CDR1 SGHTA, CDR2 FQGTGA. The CDR3 consists of 13 residues. V lost 3 bases, J lost 2 bases, and 4 bases lay in between. In DNA, the CDR3 is TGTGCCAGCAGCTTTACAAACACCGGGGAGCTGTTTTTT. It codes for CASSFTNTGELFF.

V gene TRBV2 combines with J gene TRBJ2-5, with TRBD2 identical over 7 bases. The CDR3 covers 13 residues. CDR1 is SNHLY and CDR2 is FYNNEI in the germline V gene. The V gene end was trimmed by 7 bases and the J gene end by 4 bases; junction bases not matched to a gene: 6. The CDR3 sequence: CASTGLPRETQYF. The CDR3 coding sequence is TGTGCCAGCACGGGACTACCAAGAGAGACCCAGTACTTC. Full variable domain (missing parts from reference TRBV2 and TRBJ2-5): EPEVTQTPSHQVTQMGQEVILRCVPISNHLYFYWYRQILGQKVEFLVSFYNNEISEKSEIFDDQFSVERPDGSNFTLKIRSTKLEDSAMYFCASTGLPRETQYFGPGTRLLVL.

The chain couples TRBV5-4 to TRBJ2-4; 9 nucleotides line up with TRBD1. The V segment lost 3 bases and the J segment 6 bases; nucleotides outside the gene matches: 7. The CDR3 totals 15 residues. The germline V gene encodes CDR1 SGHNT and CDR2 YYREEE (reference sequence). The DNA of the CDR3 is TGTGCCAGCAGCTCAAACAGGGGGCATGGAAACATTCAGTACTTC. Translated: CASSSNRGHGNIQYF. Full variable domain (remainder filled in from reference TRBV5-4 and TRBJ2-4): ETGVTQSPTHLIKTRGQQVTLRCSSQSGHNTVSWYQQALGQGPQFIFQYYREEENGRGNFPPRFSGLQFPNYSSELNVNALELDDSALYLCASSSNRGHGNIQYFGAGTRLSVL.

The CDR3 nucleotides are TGTGCCACCAGCAGAGGTCGGACTAGCGGGAGTGAGACCCAGTACTTC. It encodes CATSRGRTSGSETQYF. The genes are TRBV15 and TRBJ2-5; 13 positions match TRBD2. With V trimmed by 1 base and J by 5 bases, 4 bases remained unmatched. The CDR3 is made up of 16 amino acids. The germline V gene has CDR1 LNHNV and CDR2 YYDKDF (reference sequence).

The V and J genes are TRBV5-6 and TRBJ2-1, with D perhaps TRBD2 (6 bases). The CDR3 covers 15 residues. Germline CDR1 is SGHDT and CDR2 is YYEEEE. Trimming shortened V by 0 bases and J by 15 bases, and 22 bases separated the two germline ends. The CDR3 DNA reads as TGTGCCAGCAGCTTGGGGGCGGGGCAGGGCTACATGTGGTTCTTC. Protein sequence: CASSLGAGQGYMWFF.

V is TRBV28 and J is TRBJ1-3, with D possibly matching TRBD1 (5 bases). CDR1 MDHEN and CDR2 SYDVKM come from the germline V gene. The CDR3 runs 15 residues. The V and J ends lost 5 bases and 3 bases respectively, with 14 bases between them. The CDR3: CASSPPTVDGNTIYF. CDR3 nucleotides: TGTGCCAGCAGTCCCCCGACAGTCGATGGAAACACCATATATTTT.

This chain uses TRBV28 with TRBJ1-5; tentative D call: TRBD1 (6 bases). The CDR3 contains 14 residues. The germline V and J ends were trimmed by 3 bases and 6 bases, with 12 bases remaining between them. The germline CDR1 and CDR2 sequences are MDHEN and SYDVKM. CDR3 sequence: CASSFFRGVQPQHF. CDR3 in DNA: TGTGCCAGCAGTTTTTTTAGGGGGGTTCAGCCCCAGCATTTT. The entire variable domain, with the rest obtained from reference TRBV28 and TRBJ1-5, is as follows: DVKVTQSSRYLVKRTGEKVFLECVQDMDHENMFWYRQDPGLGLRLIYFSYDVKMKEKGDIPEGYSVSREKKERFSLILESASTNQTSMYLCASSFFRGVQPQHFGDGTRLSIL.

The V and J genes are TRBV2 and TRBJ1-5, with a possible D match to TRBD1 (5 bases). The V gene lost 7 bases and the J gene lost 1 base, with 14 bases spanning the gap. The CDR3 is 15 residues long. CDR1 and CDR2 (germline): SNHLY, FYNNEI. The CDR3: CASKRQQQSNQPQHF. The CDR3 DNA is TGTGCCAGCAAAAGACAGCAACAAAGCAATCAGCCCCAGCATTTT.

This CDR3 reads CASSLAAASGAPYNEQFF. DNA of the CDR3: TGTGCCAGCAGCTTGGCCGCGGCTAGCGGGGCCCCCTACAATGAGCAGTTCTTC. The V and J genes are TRBV5-4 and TRBJ2-1; TRBD2 agrees at 9 bases. The V gene's germline CDR1 is SGHNT and CDR2 YYREEE (reference sequence). The trim removed 0 bases at V and 2 bases at J, leaving 9 bases unmatched. The CDR3 length is 18 residues.

V and J are TRBV5-1 and TRBJ2-1, with 7 positions matching TRBD1. The V segment lost 4 bases and the J segment 4 bases; nucleotides outside the gene matches: 11. There are 16 residues in the CDR3. The V gene's germline CDR1 is SGHRS and CDR2 YFSETQ. The CDR3 DNA follows: TGCGCCAGCAGCCAAGACCCGACAGGGTCGTACAATGAGCAGTTCTTC. This codes for CASSQDPTGSYNEQFF.

The chain carries TRBV6-1 and TRBJ2-6, with D maybe TRBD1 (6 bases). V was trimmed by 9 bases and J by 3 bases, leaving 9 bases between them. CDR1 is MNHNS and CDR2 is SASEGT in the germline V gene. The CDR3 runs to 13 residues. CDR3 nucleotides: TGTGCCAGTACAGGGAATGGGGCCAACGTCCTGACTTTC. Its protein is CASTGNGANVLTF.

This chain joins TRBV7-8 and TRBJ2-7; 11 bases are a match to TRBD1. In germline, CDR1 is SGHVS, CDR2 FQNEAQ. CDR3 length: 14 amino acids. The trim removed 4 bases at V and 6 bases at J, leaving 5 bases unmatched. The chain's CDR3 is CASSSDRGRLEQYF. The CDR3 nucleotides read TGTGCCAGCAGCTCGGACAGGGGGCGTCTCGAGCAGTACTTC.

This clone was seen just once. This rearrangement joins TRBV4-2 to TRBJ2-5; 8 bases line up with TRBD1. The germline V gene has CDR1 LGHNA and CDR2 YNFKEQ. V shed 1 base and J 2 bases; nucleotides not matched to a gene: 12. CDR3 size: 18 residues. The CDR3 sequence is CASSQAGTGAKDQETQYF. The CDR3 DNA is TGTGCCAGCAGCCAAGCTGGGACAGGCGCCAAGGATCAAGAGACCCAGTACTTC.

The count of this clone is one. The chain combines TRBV5-4 with TRBJ2-7, with 7 bases aligning to TRBD1. The germline CDR1 and CDR2 sequences are SGHNT and YYREEE (reference sequence). V was clipped by 4 bases and J by 4 bases; unmatched bases: 5. The CDR3 is 13 residues long. CDR3 loop: CASSLTGLYEQYF. The CDR3 bases are TGTGCCAGCAGCCTGACAGGGCTGTACGAGCAGTACTTC.

This chain links TRBV28 with TRBJ2-2; D unresolved. V lost 5 bases, J lost 1 base, and 11 bases lay in between. CDR3 length equals 15 residues. Germline-derived CDR1 and CDR2 are MDHEN and SYDVKM. This chain's CDR3 is CASSPHTLNTGELFF. Written as DNA, the CDR3 is TGTGCCAGCAGTCCACATACCCTGAACACCGGGGAGCTGTTTTTT.

The rearrangement joins TRBV5-4 to TRBJ2-1; 7 bases match TRBD1. V shed 0 bases, J shed 4 bases, and the junction held 4 bases outside the gene matches. Looked up from germline, CDR1 is SGHNT and CDR2 is YYREEE (reference sequence). CDR3 length equals 15 residues. CDR3 amino acids: CASSLGDSHYNEQFF. In DNA form, the CDR3 reads TGTGCCAGCAGCTTGGGGGACAGTCATTACAATGAGCAGTTCTTC.

The rearrangement joins TRBV18 to TRBJ1-2; D unclear. The ends were cut back, 4 bases at V and 3 bases at J, with 15 bases in the middle. In germline, CDR1 is KGHSH, CDR2 LQKENI. The CDR3 is 15 residues long. The CDR3 sequence is CASSLAVFRDYGYTF. The CDR3 region has the DNA TGTGCCAGCTCACTTGCGGTCTTTAGGGACTATGGCTACACCTTC.

V usage is TRBV5-1 and J usage is TRBJ1-2; D unresolved. The CDR3 totals 13 residues. V was clipped by 4 bases and J by 0 bases, with 7 bases between them. Germline V gene data show CDR1 as SGHRS and CDR2 as YFSETQ. The CDR3, as DNA: TGCGCCAGCAGCAGAGAAGCTAACTATGGCTACACCTTC. Its translation: CASSREANYGYTF.

The chain is built from TRBV28 and TRBJ1-1; TRBD1 aligns across 11 bases. The CDR3 spans 15 residues. Germline-derived CDR1 and CDR2 are MDHEN and SYDVKM. Trimming removed 7 bases from V and 4 bases from J; junction bases left unmatched: 8. The CDR3 spells CASNPRGQGGTEAFF. The DNA of the CDR3 is TGTGCCAGCAACCCCCGGGGACAGGGGGGCACTGAAGCTTTCTTT.

The chain links TRBV28 to TRBJ2-7, with a weak D call TRBD2 (6 bases). V dropped 3 bases and J dropped 10 bases, with 7 bases sitting between them. CDR3 length: 10 amino acids. Germline V gene data show CDR1 as MDHEN and CDR2 as SYDVKM. CDR3 nucleotide sequence: TGTGCCAGCAGTTTGACTAGACAGTACTTC. It is translated as CASSLTRQYF.

The J gene is TRBJ2-5, the V gene TRBV28; D is uncertain. The V and J ends lost 6 bases and 7 bases respectively, with 18 bases between them. The CDR3 has 14 amino acids. Per germline, CDR1 MDHEN and CDR2 SYDVKM. CDR3 coding DNA: TGTGCCAGCAGCCCCCCTGCAGCCCTCGGGACCCAGTACTTC. Encoded protein: CASSPPAALGTQYF.